Listed here is a single T cell receptor (beta chain). Its antigen is as yet unknown. The data belong to a study of CD8+CD57+ T cells in acquired aplastic anemia. Overall study: Healthy-donor CD4+ cells averaged about 9.8 million reads.

CDR3 and TCR beta VDJ profiling relied on a genomic DNA template. Each CDR3 protein gets one entry after TCRdb re-called the reads with MiXCR. The repertoire has about 420,000 distinct CDR3 sequences, around 68% of them found once; the top ten carry 4%. Unmatched junction bases numbered 11, after V lost 7 bases and J lost 6 bases. CDR3 length: 15 residues. Germline V gives CDR1 SGHNT, CDR2 YYREEE (reference sequence). The study's findings and limits: Levels of CD8+ Simpson's diversity were not significantly distinct in patients versus controls. Patients and controls had in common approximately 29 CD8+ CDR3 sequences.

The sequenced material came from sorted CD4+, CD8+, or CD8+CD57+ T cells (not recorded which) from PBMCs. The origin of this receptor is a human donor in good health, serving as a control. This chain uses TRBV5-4 with TRBJ2-2, with 8 bases fitting TRBD1. The CDR3 protein is CASGRRTGHAGELFF. In DNA, the CDR3 is TGTGCCAGCGGCCGGCGGACAGGGCACGCCGGGGAGCTGTTTTTT.